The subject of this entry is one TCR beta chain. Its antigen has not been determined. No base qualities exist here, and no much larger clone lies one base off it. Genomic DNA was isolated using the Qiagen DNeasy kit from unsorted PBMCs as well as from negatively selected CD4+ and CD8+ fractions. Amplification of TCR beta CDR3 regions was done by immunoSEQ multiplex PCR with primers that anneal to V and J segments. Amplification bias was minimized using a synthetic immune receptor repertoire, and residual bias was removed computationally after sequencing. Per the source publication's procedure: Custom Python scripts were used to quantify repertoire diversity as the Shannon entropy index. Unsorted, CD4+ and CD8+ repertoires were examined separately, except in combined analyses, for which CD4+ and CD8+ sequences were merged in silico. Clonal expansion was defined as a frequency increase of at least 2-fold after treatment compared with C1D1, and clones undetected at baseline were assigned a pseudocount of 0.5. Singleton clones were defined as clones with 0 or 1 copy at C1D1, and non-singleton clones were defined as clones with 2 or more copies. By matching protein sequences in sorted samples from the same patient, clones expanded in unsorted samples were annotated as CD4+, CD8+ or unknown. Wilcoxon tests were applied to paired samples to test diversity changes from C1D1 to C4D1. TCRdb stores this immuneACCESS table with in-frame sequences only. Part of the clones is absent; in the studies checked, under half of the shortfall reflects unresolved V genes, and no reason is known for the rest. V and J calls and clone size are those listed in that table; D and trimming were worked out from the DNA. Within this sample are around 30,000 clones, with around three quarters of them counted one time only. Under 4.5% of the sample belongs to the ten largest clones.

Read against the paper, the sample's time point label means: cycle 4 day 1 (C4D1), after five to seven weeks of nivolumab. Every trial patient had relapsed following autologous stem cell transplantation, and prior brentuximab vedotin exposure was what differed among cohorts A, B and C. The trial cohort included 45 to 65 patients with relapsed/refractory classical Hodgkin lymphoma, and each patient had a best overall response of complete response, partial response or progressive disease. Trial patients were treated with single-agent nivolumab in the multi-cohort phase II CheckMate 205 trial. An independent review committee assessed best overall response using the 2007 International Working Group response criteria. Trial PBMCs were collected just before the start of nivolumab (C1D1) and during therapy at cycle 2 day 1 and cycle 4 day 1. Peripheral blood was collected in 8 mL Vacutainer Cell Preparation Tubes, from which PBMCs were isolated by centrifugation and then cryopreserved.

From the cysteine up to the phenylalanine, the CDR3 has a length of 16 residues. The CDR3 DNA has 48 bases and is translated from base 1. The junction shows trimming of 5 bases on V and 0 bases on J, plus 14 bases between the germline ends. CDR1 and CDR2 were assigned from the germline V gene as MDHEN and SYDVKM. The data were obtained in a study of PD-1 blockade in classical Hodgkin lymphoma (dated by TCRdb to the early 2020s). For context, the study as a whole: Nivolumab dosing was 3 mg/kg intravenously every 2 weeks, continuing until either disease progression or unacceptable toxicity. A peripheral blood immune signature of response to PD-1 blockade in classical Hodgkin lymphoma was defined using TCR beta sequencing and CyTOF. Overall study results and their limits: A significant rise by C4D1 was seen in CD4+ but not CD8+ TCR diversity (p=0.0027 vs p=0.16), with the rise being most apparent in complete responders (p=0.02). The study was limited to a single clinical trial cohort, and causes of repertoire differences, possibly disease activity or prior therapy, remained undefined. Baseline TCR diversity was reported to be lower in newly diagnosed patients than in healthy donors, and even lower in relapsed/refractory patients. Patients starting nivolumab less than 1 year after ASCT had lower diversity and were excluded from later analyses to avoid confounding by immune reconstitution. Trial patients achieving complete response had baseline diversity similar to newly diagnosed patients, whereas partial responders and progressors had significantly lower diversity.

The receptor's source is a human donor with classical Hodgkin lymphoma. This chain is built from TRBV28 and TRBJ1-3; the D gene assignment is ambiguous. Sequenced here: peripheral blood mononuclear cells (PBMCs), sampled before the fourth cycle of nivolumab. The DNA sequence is TGTGCCAGCAGTATGGAACAACCAAGCTCTGGAAACACCATATATTTT. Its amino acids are CASSMEQPSSGNTIYF. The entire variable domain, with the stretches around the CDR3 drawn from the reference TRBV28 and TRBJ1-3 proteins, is DVKVTQSSRYLVKRTGEKVFLECVQDMDHENMFWYRQDPGLGLRLIYFSYDVKMKEKGDIPEGYSVSREKKERFSLILESASTNQTSMYLCASSMEQPSSGNTIYFGEGSWLTVV.